This T cell receptor beta chain was recovered during a study of cytomegalovirus exposure and HLA in healthy donors. Study as a whole: Inside one of the first data releases sat around 85 million unique TCRs taken from HLA-typed donors. The study's findings and limits: Investigators reported 164 TCR beta chains as tied to cytomegalovirus. TCR beta sequences numbering 15,000 to 20,000 were associated with HLA alleles at 0.05 false discovery rate in a later analysis. As was reported, the HLA-A and HLA-B alleles of most subjects were accurately predicted from TCR beta sequences.

Germline CDR1 is SGHRS and CDR2 is YFSETQ. This CDR3 has 12 amino acids. V trimming: 4 bases; J trimming: 10 bases; junction bases outside the gene matches: 5. PCR involved 60 Vbeta and 13 Jbeta primers. Clones were read by immunoSEQ multiplex PCR, and TCRdb kept only the in-frame ones, dropping some. The table lists under 150,000 clones, around four fifths of them singletons, with 1.4% in the top ten. A note on this clone: Antigen unknown.

Source material: PBMCs. The chain employs TRBV5-1 and TRBJ2-1; TRBD1 matches at 7 bases. The TCR comes from a man aged 30-40 years in good health and CMV-seropositive. CDR3 residues: CASSNTGVEQFF. For the CDR3, the DNA is TGCGCCAGCAGCAACACAGGGGTGGAGCAGTTCTTC.